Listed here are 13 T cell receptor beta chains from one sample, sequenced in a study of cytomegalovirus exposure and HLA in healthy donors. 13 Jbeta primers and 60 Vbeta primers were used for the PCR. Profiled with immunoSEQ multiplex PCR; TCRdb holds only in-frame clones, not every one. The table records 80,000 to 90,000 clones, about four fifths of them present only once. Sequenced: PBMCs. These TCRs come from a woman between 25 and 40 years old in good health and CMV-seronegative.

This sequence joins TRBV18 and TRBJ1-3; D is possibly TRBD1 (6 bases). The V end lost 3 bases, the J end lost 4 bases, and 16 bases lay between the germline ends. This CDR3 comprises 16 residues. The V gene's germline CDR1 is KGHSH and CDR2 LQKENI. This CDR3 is CASSPGTSLAGNTIYF. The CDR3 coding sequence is TGTGCCAGCTCACCCGGGACATCCTTGGCCGGAAACACCATATATTTT.

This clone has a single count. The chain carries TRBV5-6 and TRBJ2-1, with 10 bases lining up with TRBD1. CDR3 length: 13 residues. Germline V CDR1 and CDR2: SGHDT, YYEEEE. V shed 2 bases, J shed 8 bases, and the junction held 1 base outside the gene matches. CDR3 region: CASSFGTGDEQFF. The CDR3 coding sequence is TGTGCCAGCAGCTTCGGGACAGGGGATGAGCAGTTCTTC.

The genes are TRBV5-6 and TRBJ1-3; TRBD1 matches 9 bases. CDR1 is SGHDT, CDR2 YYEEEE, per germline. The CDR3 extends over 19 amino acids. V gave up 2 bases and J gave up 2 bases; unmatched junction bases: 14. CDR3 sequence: CASSLPGQGGRITGNTIYF. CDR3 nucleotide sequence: TGTGCCAGCAGCTTACCGGGACAGGGAGGACGGATTACTGGAAACACCATATATTTT.

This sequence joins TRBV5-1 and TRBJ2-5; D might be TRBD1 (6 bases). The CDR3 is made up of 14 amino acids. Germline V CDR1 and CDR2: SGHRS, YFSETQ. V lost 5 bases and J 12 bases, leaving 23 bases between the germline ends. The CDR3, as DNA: TGCGCCAGCAGACCCCCGGGACAAGGTTATGTAGAGTACTTC. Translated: CASRPPGQGYVEYF.

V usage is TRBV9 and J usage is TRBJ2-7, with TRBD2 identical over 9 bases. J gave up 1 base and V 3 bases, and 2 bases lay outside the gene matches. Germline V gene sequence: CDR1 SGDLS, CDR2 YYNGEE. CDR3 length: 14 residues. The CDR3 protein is CASSEGLASYEQYF. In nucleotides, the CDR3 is TGTGCCAGCAGCGAGGGACTAGCTTCCTACGAGCAGTACTTC.

CDR3 bases: TGTGCCAGCAGCTCTGGACAGGTCCTAGGCGCGGGGGAGCTGTTTTTT. This gives the protein CASSSGQVLGAGELFF. The rearrangement links TRBV9 to TRBJ2-2, with TRBD1 matching 7 bases. Germline V gene data show CDR1 as SGDLS and CDR2 as YYNGEE. V lost 4 bases to trimming and J lost 8 bases; unmatched junction nucleotides: 14. This CDR3 is built from 16 residues.

As DNA, the CDR3 is TGCGCCAGCAGCTTGCAAAACCCGGGACAGGGAACTGGGGCCAACGTCCTGACTTTC. As protein: CASSLQNPGQGTGANVLTF. The rearrangement links TRBV5-1 to TRBJ2-6; 9 positions match TRBD1. This CDR3 is 19 amino acids long. V shed 1 base and J 2 bases; nucleotides not matched to a gene: 10. Germline CDR1 and CDR2: SGHRS and YFSETQ.

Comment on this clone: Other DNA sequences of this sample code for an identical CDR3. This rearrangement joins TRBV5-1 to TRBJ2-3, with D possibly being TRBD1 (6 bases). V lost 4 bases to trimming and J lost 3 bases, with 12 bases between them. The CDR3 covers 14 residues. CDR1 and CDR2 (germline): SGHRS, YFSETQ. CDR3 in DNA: TGCGCCAGCAGCCCCGGACAGTCGACAGATACGCAGTATTTT. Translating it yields CASSPGQSTDTQYF.

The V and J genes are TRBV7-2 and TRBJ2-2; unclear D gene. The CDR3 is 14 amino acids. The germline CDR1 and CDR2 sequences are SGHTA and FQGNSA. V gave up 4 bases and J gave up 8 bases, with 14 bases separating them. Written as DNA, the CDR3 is TGTGCCAGCAGCTCTTACCCCCCTACGGGGGAGCTGTTTTTT. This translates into CASSSYPPTGELFF.

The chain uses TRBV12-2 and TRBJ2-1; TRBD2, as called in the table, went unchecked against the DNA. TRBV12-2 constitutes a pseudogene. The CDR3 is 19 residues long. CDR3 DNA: TGTGCAAGTCGCTTAGGGGGGACTAGCGGGATCCCCACTGACAATGAGCAGTTCTTC. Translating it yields CASRLGGTSGIPTDNEQFF.

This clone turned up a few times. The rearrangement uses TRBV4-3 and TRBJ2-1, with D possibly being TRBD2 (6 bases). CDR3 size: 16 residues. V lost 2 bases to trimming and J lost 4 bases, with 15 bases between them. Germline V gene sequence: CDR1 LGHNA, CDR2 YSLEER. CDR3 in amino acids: CASSQREPRIYNEQFF. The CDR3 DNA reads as TGCGCCAGCAGCCAACGGGAGCCGCGGATATACAATGAGCAGTTCTTC.

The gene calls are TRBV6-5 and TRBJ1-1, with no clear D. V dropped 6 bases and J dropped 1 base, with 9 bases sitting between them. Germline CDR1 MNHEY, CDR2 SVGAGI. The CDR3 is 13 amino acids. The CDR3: CASSITGNTEAFF. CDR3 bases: TGTGCCAGCAGCATCACTGGGAACACTGAAGCTTTCTTT.

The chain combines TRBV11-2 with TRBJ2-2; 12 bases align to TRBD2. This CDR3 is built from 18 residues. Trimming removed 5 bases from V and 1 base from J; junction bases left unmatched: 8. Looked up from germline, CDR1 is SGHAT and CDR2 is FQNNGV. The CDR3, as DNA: TGTGCCAGCAGCCGATTGGTACTAGCGGGAGGGAACACCGGGGAGCTGTTTTTT. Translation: CASSRLVLAGGNTGELFF.